This T cell receptor (beta chain) was sequenced during a study of PD-1 blockade in mismatch repair-deficient tumors. The assay was immunoSEQ multiplex PCR, and TCRdb's table has in-frame clones only and misses some. Here the sample spans 120,000 or so clones, around nine tenths being singletons. The CDR3 is made up of 14 amino acids. Germline CDR1 is SGHTA and CDR2 is FQGNSA. About this clone itself: Relative to the germline gene, one junction end is altered; a read error may explain this.

A few pembrolizumab responders had their TCRs sequenced. V is TRBV7-2 and J is TRBJ2-7; tentative D call: TRBD2 (8 bases). Sample: peripheral blood, taken just over 70 weeks after starting pembrolizumab. This receptor was obtained from an adult with mismatch repair-deficient cancer. In nucleotides, the CDR3 is TGTGCCAGCAGCCCAGCGGGGGCCATGGGACAGCCGAACTTC. Residues: CASSPAGAMGQPNF.